This T cell receptor (beta chain) was captured by sequencing in a study of cytomegalovirus exposure and HLA in healthy donors. In the PCR, 60 Vbeta and 13 Jbeta primers were used. Using immunoSEQ multiplex PCR, the repertoire was profiled, and TCRdb retains in-frame clones only, with some absent. The data contain over 100,000 clones, around 66% of them singletons. Regarding this clone: Its antigen is unknown.

The V gene lost 2 bases and the J gene lost 7 bases, with 4 bases spanning the gap. The CDR3 is 11 amino acids. Germline V gives CDR1 WNHNN, CDR2 SYGVQD (reference sequence). Donors counted as nominally healthy when sampled, yet unrecorded immune exposures were likely. Study-wide results and limits: Accurate predictions that matched the HLA-A and HLA-B alleles of most subjects were reportedly made from TCR beta sequences.

This clonotype was obtained from a woman in her thirties or forties in good health and CMV-seropositive. The chain is built from TRBV10-1 and TRBJ2-3; the D is unclear. Material for sequencing was PBMCs. CDR3 in amino acids: CASSEENTQYF. CDR3 bases: TGCGCCAGCAGTGAGGAGAATACGCAGTATTTT.